Each of the 19 T cell receptor beta chains below was sequenced from the same sample in a study of cytomegalovirus exposure and HLA in healthy donors. PCR was performed using 60 Vbeta and 13 Jbeta primers. Using immunoSEQ multiplex PCR, the repertoire was profiled, and TCRdb retains in-frame clones only, with some absent. This table has fewer than 250,000 clones, approximately 83% appearing once. Sequences were obtained from PBMCs. All receptors derive from a boy between 2 and 10 years old in good health and CMV-seronegative.

The V and J genes are TRBV5-4 and TRBJ1-2; 7 nucleotides agree with TRBD1. The CDR3 is made up of 16 amino acids. Trimming took 2 bases from V and 0 from J; bases not matched to a gene: 7. Germline-derived CDR1 and CDR2 are SGHNT and YYREEE (reference sequence). CDR3 in amino acids: CASSFPGQAPNYGYTF. CDR3 nucleotide sequence: TGTGCCAGCAGCTTCCCCGGACAGGCCCCTAACTATGGCTACACCTTC.

CDR3 protein: CASSSRGTPNEQFF. The CDR3, as DNA: TGTGCCAGCAGCTCTCGGGGGACGCCGAATGAGCAGTTCTTC. The chain carries TRBV11-3 and TRBJ2-1; D might be TRBD2 (6 bases). This CDR3 is built from 14 residues. V was pared by 4 bases and J by 7 bases, with 14 bases between. Germline V gene data show CDR1 as SGHNT and CDR2 as YENEEA. Supplemented by reference TRBV11-3 and TRBJ2-1, the full variable domain reads EAGVVQSPRYKIIEKKQPVAFWCNPISGHNTLYWYLQNLGQGPELLIRYENEEAVDDSQLPKDRFSAERLKGVDSTLKIQPAELGDSAVYLCASSSRGTPNEQFFGPGTRLTVL.

This chain links TRBV2 with TRBJ2-5; 8 nucleotides align to TRBD2. The CDR3 has 19 amino acids. Germline-derived CDR1 and CDR2 are SNHLY and FYNNEI. V was pared by 8 bases and J by 1 base, with 21 bases of the junction left unmatched. CDR3 in DNA: TGTGCCAGCTCCCCCCCGGCGACTAGCGACGAAGCCTTCCAAGAGACCCAGTACTTC. It specifies CASSPPATSDEAFQETQYF.

The V call is TRBV7-9, the J call TRBJ1-5, with 7 bases lining up with TRBD1. The junction had 4 bases not matched to a gene; V was cut back by 5 bases and J by 0 bases. The CDR3 is 15 residues long. The germline V gene has CDR1 SEHNR and CDR2 FQNEAQ (reference sequence). The CDR3 nucleotides read TGTGCCAGCAGCCTACAGGGGAATAGCAATCAGCCCCAGCATTTT. It specifies CASSLQGNSNQPQHF.

The chain carries TRBV25-1 and TRBJ2-1, with TRBD1 matching over 10 bases. CDR3 length: 13 residues. Trimming at V came to 6 bases and at J to 6 bases, leaving 2 bases not matched to a gene. Germline V lookup: CDR1 MGHDK, CDR2 SYGVNS. The CDR3 protein is CASRGDRGNEQFF. The CDR3 nucleotides read TGTGCCAGCAGGGGGGACAGGGGCAATGAGCAGTTCTTC. Looking up the rest from reference TRBV25-1 and TRBJ2-1 gives the full variable domain: EADIYQTPRYLVIGTGKKITLECSQTMGHDKMYWYQQDPGMELHLIHYSYGVNSTEKGDLSSESTVSRIRTEHFPLTLESARPSHTSQYLCASRGDRGNEQFFGPGTRLTVL.

The chain couples TRBV6-5 to TRBJ1-3, with D hard to call. CDR3 length equals 11 residues. Germline V gene lookup returns CDR1 MNHEY and CDR2 SVGAGI. V gave up 5 bases and J gave up 3 bases, with 2 bases separating them. The chain's CDR3 is CASSLGNTIYF. The DNA for the CDR3 is TGTGCCAGCAGTCTTGGAAACACCATATATTTT.

The genes are TRBV5-1 and TRBJ2-7; D unclear. The V and J ends lost 1 base and 2 bases respectively, with 7 bases between them. The CDR3 has 13 amino acids. Looked up from germline, CDR1 is SGHRS and CDR2 is YFSETQ. The CDR3, as DNA: TGCGCCAGCAGCTTGACCGACACCTACGAGCAGTACTTC. Translating it yields CASSLTDTYEQYF.

V is TRBV11-2 and J is TRBJ2-3, with 10 bases aligning to TRBD2. V lost 7 bases, J lost 1 base, and 5 bases stayed unmatched. Germline V gene sequence: CDR1 SGHAT, CDR2 FQNNGV. The CDR3 length is 15 residues. The CDR3 DNA sequence: TGTGCCAGCACACTAGCGGGACGGGGCACAGATACGCAGTATTTT. This translates into CASTLAGRGTDTQYF.

The chain joins TRBV5-4 to TRBJ2-3; 10 nucleotides agree with TRBD1. This CDR3 is 16 amino acids long. The germline V gene has CDR1 SGHNT and CDR2 YYREEE (reference sequence). The CDR3, as DNA: TGTGCGGGGCAGCTTGGTCCGGGACAGGGGCAAGGTACGCAGTATTTT. It yields the protein CAGQLGPGQGQGTQYF. The whole variable domain, remainder taken from reference TRBV5-4 and TRBJ2-3, is ETGVTQSPTHLIKTRGQQVTLRCSSQSGHNTVSWYQQALGQGPQFIFQYYREEENGRGNFPPRFSGLQFPNYSSELNVNALELDDSALYLCAGQLGPGQGQGTQYFGPGTRLTVL.

This sequence joins TRBV15 and TRBJ2-7, with D maybe TRBD1 (5 bases). Trimming removed 0 bases at V and 2 bases at J, with 11 bases between. This CDR3 is built from 15 residues. Germline V gene data show CDR1 as LNHNV and CDR2 as YYDKDF (reference sequence). The CDR3 DNA is TGTGCCACCAGCAGAGATCAGGGCAGCGCCTACGAGCAGTACTTC. Encoded protein: CATSRDQGSAYEQYF.

The chain combines TRBV27 with TRBJ2-2; D gene unclear. The length of the CDR3 is 12 residues. CDR1 is MNHEY and CDR2 is SMNVEV in the germline V gene (reference sequence). Trimming pared 5 bases from V and 5 bases from J, leaving 6 bases between. The CDR3 DNA is TGTGCCAGCAGTCCCCCTACCGGGGAGCTGTTTTTT. As protein: CASSPPTGELFF.

To note about this clone: The same CDR3 is also encoded by other DNA sequences in this sample. V and J are TRBV9 and TRBJ1-1, with 11 bases that match TRBD1. This CDR3 has 19 amino acids. The ends lost 4 bases at V and 2 bases at J; junction bases unmatched: 16. Germline CDR1 and CDR2: SGDLS and YYNGEE. DNA for the CDR3: TGTGCCAGCAGCCCGTTTTTGACCGGGACAGGGGGGGTTAACACTGAAGCTTTCTTT. Its translation is CASSPFLTGTGGVNTEAFF.

CDR3 DNA sequence: TGTGCCAGCTGGGGCGGGACAGGGGAACAGCCCCAGCATTTT. It specifies CASWGGTGEQPQHF. The J gene is TRBJ1-5, the V gene TRBV6-5, with 10 bases matching TRBD1. The CDR3 consists of 14 residues. V dropped 8 bases and J dropped 7; count of bases not matched to a gene: 8. In germline, CDR1 is MNHEY, CDR2 SVGAGI.

Only a few counts were recorded for this clone. This chain links TRBV11-2 with TRBJ2-1, with 11 bases aligning to TRBD2. J lost 6 bases, V lost 4 bases, and 11 bases had no gene match. The CDR3 is made up of 17 amino acids. Looked up from germline, CDR1 is SGHAT and CDR2 is FQNNGV. The CDR3 coding sequence is TGTGCCAGCAGCTCCTTAGCGGGAGGGCCTGGGAGCAATGAGCAGTTCTTC. Its protein is CASSSLAGGPGSNEQFF.

V gene TRBV6-4 combines with J gene TRBJ2-5, with TRBD2 identical over 12 bases. J gave up 4 bases and V 0 bases, and 3 bases lay outside the gene matches. Germline lookup yields CDR1 MRHNA and CDR2 SNTAGT. The CDR3 totals 16 residues. The chain's CDR3 is CASSDSASGGAETQYF. The CDR3 region has the DNA TGTGCCAGCAGTGACTCGGCTAGCGGGGGGGCAGAGACCCAGTACTTC.

As concerns this clone: The same CDR3 also results from other DNA sequences found in this sample. The genes are TRBV5-1 and TRBJ2-3; possible D gene TRBD1, 5 bases. CDR1 and CDR2 from the germline V gene are SGHRS and YFSETQ. V was shortened by 8 bases and J by 1 base, with 14 bases between the two germline ends. The CDR3 spans 14 residues. Here the CDR3 reads CASSPQTGTDTQYF. The CDR3 bases are TGCGCCAGTAGCCCTCAGACAGGCACAGATACGCAGTATTTT.

This chain links TRBV6-5 with TRBJ1-2, with TRBD1 matching 9 bases. This CDR3 is 14 amino acids long. CDR1 is MNHEY, CDR2 SVGAGI, per germline. The trim removed 6 bases at V and 3 bases at J, leaving 5 bases unmatched. The CDR3 sequence is CASRGTGSHYGYTF. DNA of the CDR3: TGTGCCAGCAGGGGGACAGGGTCCCACTATGGCTACACCTTC.

This chain links TRBV9 with TRBJ1-6, with 7 bases fitting TRBD1. CDR3 length equals 16 residues. Germline V lookup: CDR1 SGDLS, CDR2 YYNGEE. Trimming removed 3 bases from V and 2 bases from J; junction bases left unmatched: 5. Written as DNA, the CDR3 is TGTGCCAGCAGCGCTCATGGGACAGCCTATAATTCACCCCTCCACTTT. Encoded protein: CASSAHGTAYNSPLHF.

A few counts support this clone. The chain recombines TRBV4-1 with TRBJ1-2; D gene uncertain. The ends were cut back, 2 bases at V and 3 bases at J, with 13 bases in the middle. Germline lookup yields CDR1 MGHRA and CDR2 YSYEKL. The CDR3 is 15 residues long. CDR3 sequence reads: CASSQLSSAHYGYTF. The CDR3 coding sequence is TGCGCCAGCAGCCAACTGTCGAGCGCGCACTATGGCTACACCTTC.